One sample yielded the 25 T cell receptor beta chains listed below, sequenced in a study of Graves' ophthalmopathy and Graves' hyperthyroidism. Amplified TCR beta CDR3 regions were obtained using RNA transcripts as template. An initial RT-PCR round employing HTBI primers preceded a second-round multiplex PCR. One entry per CDR3 protein results from TCRdb running MiXCR on the multiplex PCR reads. The data contain approximately 540,000 distinct CDR3 sequences, less than 40% of them singletons. Source material: peripheral blood or thyroid tissue (not recorded which). The receptors derive from an adult man with Graves' hyperthyroidism.

This sequence joins TRBV24-1 and TRBJ2-1, with D maybe TRBD2 (5 bases). V lost 8 bases, J lost 0 bases, and 7 bases lay in between. The germline V gene has CDR1 KGHDR and CDR2 SFDVKD. The CDR3 is 13 amino acids. CDR3 in DNA: TGTGCCACCACCGCGGGCTCCTACAATGAGCAGTTCTTC. This translates into CATTAGSYNEQFF.

The V and J genes are TRBV9 and TRBJ2-5; 13 bases are shared with TRBD2. CDR1 SGDLS and CDR2 YYNGEE come from the germline V gene. V shed 8 bases and J 2 bases; nucleotides not matched to a gene: 6. The CDR3 contains 15 residues. In DNA form, the CDR3 reads TGTGCCAGTGGGGGACTAGCGGGACGACAAGAGACCCAGTACTTC. This codes for CASGGLAGRQETQYF.

This clonotype was counted many times. The V and J genes are TRBV5-6 and TRBJ1-2; D remains ambiguous. The CDR3 runs to 15 residues. The V gene lost 2 bases and the J gene lost 4 bases, with 15 bases spanning the gap. Germline assignment: CDR1 SGHDT and CDR2 YYEEEE. The CDR3 sequence is CASSLSNEDRYGYTF. The CDR3 DNA is TGTGCCAGCAGCTTAAGTAACGAGGATCGCTATGGCTACACCTTC.

About this clonotype itself: A read error may explain this, as a much larger clone is one base away. This rearrangement joins TRBV20-1 to TRBJ2-7; 8 positions match TRBD1. The CDR3 loop spans 14 amino acids. Germline V gene sequence: CDR1 DFQATT, CDR2 SNEGSKA (reference sequence). V shed 2 bases and J 6 bases; nucleotides not matched to a gene: 9. The CDR3 loop is CSARQTGVGGEQYF. CDR3 nucleotides: TGCAGTGCTAGACAGACAGGGGTGGGGGGCGAGCAGTACTTC.

This clonotype was counted at least ten times. This rearrangement joins TRBV29-1 to TRBJ1-2; 12 bases match TRBD1. The CDR3 totals 15 residues. V lost 4 bases and J lost 7; bases outside the gene matches: 10. CDR1 is SQVTM and CDR2 is ANQGSEA in the germline V gene. This CDR3 reads CSVVLRDRGRVGYTF. The CDR3 DNA sequence: TGCAGCGTTGTCCTCCGGGACAGGGGGCGAGTTGGCTACACCTTC. Using reference TRBV29-1 and TRBJ1-2 for the parts outside the CDR3, the full variable domain is SAVISQKPSRDICQRGTSLTIQCQVDSQVTMMFWYRQQPGQSLTLIATANQGSEATYESGFVIDKFPISRPNLTFSTLTVSNMSPEDSSIYLCSVVLRDRGRVGYTFGSGTRLTVV.

Remarks on this clonotype: This may stem from a read error, because a much larger clone lies one nucleotide away. V and J are TRBV29-1 and TRBJ1-4; 8 nucleotides line up with TRBD1. Germline CDR1 and CDR2: SQVTM and ANQGSEA. The CDR3 contains 13 residues. With 6 bases clipped from V and 7 bases from J, the junction kept 7 bases outside the gene matches. The CDR3 region has the DNA TGCAGCGTCCGGACAGGGTCTAGTGAAAAACTGTTTTTT. Protein: CSVRTGSSEKLFF. The whole variable domain, remainder taken from reference TRBV29-1 and TRBJ1-4, is SAVISQKPSRDICQRGTSLTIQCQVDSQVTMMFWYRQQPGQSLTLIATANQGSEATYESGFVIDKFPISRPNLTFSTLTVSNMSPEDSSIYLCSVRTGSSEKLFFGSGTQLSVL.

This clonotype appeared many times. This chain joins TRBV19 and TRBJ1-1; no definite D call. The CDR3 runs 14 residues. Trimming cost V 3 bases and J 0 bases, with 8 bases left between them. Looked up from germline, CDR1 is LNHDA and CDR2 is SQIVND (reference sequence). The CDR3 nucleotides read TGTGCCAGTAGTATGGGTAGGGTGAACACTGAAGCTTTCTTT. It translates to CASSMGRVNTEAFF.

There are a few counts of this clonotype. The rearrangement joins TRBV5-4 to TRBJ1-5; possibly TRBD1 for D (5 bases). The CDR3 is 15 residues long. V was shortened by 5 bases and J by 6 bases, with 18 bases between the two germline ends. Germline-derived CDR1 and CDR2 are SGHNT and YYREEE (reference sequence). For the CDR3, the DNA is TGTGCCAGCAGGGTACAGGCCGGGGAAGGTCAGCCCCAGCATTTT. This translates into CASRVQAGEGQPQHF.

The J gene is TRBJ1-1, the V gene TRBV25-1, with D tentatively TRBD1 (6 bases). Trimming left V 6 bases short and J 0 bases short, with 11 bases between. The germline gives CDR1 MGHDK, CDR2 SYGVNS. This CDR3 comprises 14 residues. The CDR3 protein is CASSSPGVNTEAFF. CDR3 sequence (DNA): TGTGCCAGCAGCAGTCCAGGGGTGAACACTGAAGCTTTCTTT.

The sample holds many counts of this clonotype. This chain joins TRBV2 and TRBJ1-3, with D unresolved. Trimming took off 2 bases at V and 0 bases at J, with 11 bases between the two ends. Germline CDR1 and CDR2: SNHLY and FYNNEI. This CDR3 has 16 residues. In DNA, the CDR3 is TGTGCCAGCAGTGAAACTGCCGGACCCTCTGGAAACACCATATATTTT. Translated, it gives CASSETAGPSGNTIYF.

DNA of the CDR3: TGTGCCAGCAGCGTAGACACAGGATCCTACAATGAGCAGTTCTTC. The encoded protein is CASSVDTGSYNEQFF. This sequence joins TRBV5-4 and TRBJ2-1, with D perhaps matching TRBD1 (5 bases). Trimming removed 4 bases at V and 1 base at J, with 12 bases between. The CDR3 totals 15 residues. Germline V gives CDR1 SGHNT, CDR2 YYREEE (reference sequence).

This clonotype was picked up many times. V is TRBV7-9 and J is TRBJ1-3; D uncertain. The ends were cut back, 3 bases at V and 6 bases at J, with 6 bases in the middle. Looked up from germline, CDR1 is SEHNR and CDR2 is FQNEAQ (reference sequence). This CDR3 spans 12 amino acids. The CDR3 DNA reads TGTGCCAGCAGCTTCCGGTCAAACACCATATATTTT. As protein: CASSFRSNTIYF.

This sequence joins TRBV24-1 and TRBJ2-1; D gene unclear. Germline lookup yields CDR1 KGHDR and CDR2 SFDVKD. The germline V and J ends were trimmed by 1 base and 7 bases, with 16 bases remaining between them. This CDR3 region has 16 residues. The CDR3: CATSDLDPASVNEQFF. The CDR3 region has the DNA TGTGCCACCAGTGATTTAGATCCAGCGTCGGTTAATGAGCAGTTCTTC.

The chain combines TRBV24-1 with TRBJ2-3, with D possibly TRBD2 on 5 matching bases. The CDR3 contains 15 residues. Trimming pared 3 bases from V and 3 bases from J, leaving 12 bases between. From germline, CDR1 is KGHDR and CDR2 SFDVKD. The CDR3 loop reads CATSDPVEGTDTQYF. The CDR3 bases are TGTGCCACCAGTGATCCCGTTGAGGGTACAGATACGCAGTATTTT.

This clonotype was seen only a few times. Sequence at one end of the junction differs from germline and may be a read error. This chain joins TRBV10-3 and TRBJ1-1; possible D gene TRBD1, 6 bases. This CDR3 is built from 14 residues. Germline-derived CDR1 and CDR2 are ENHRY and SYGVKD. CDR3 sequence: CASSAVGGPTEAFF. CDR3 in DNA: TGTGCCAGCAGTGCGGTGGGGGGCCCAACTGAAGCTTTCTTT.

J is TRBJ2-5 and V is TRBV5-6, with D possibly being TRBD1 or TRBD2 (6 bases each). The CDR3 has 14 amino acids. The V gene lost 5 bases and the J gene lost 3 bases, with 14 bases spanning the gap. Germline V lookup: CDR1 SGHDT, CDR2 YYEEEE. The CDR3 DNA reads TGTGCCAGCAGTTATTCGGGGGCAGAAGAGACCCAGTACTTC. Translating it yields CASSYSGAEETQYF.

The chain combines TRBV10-3 with TRBJ1-2; TRBD1 might be the D (6 bases). The V gene lost 3 bases and the J gene lost 0 bases, with 8 bases spanning the gap. The CDR3 covers 14 residues. CDR1 ENHRY and CDR2 SYGVKD come from the germline V gene. CDR3 sequence: CAISDGGPNYGYTF. DNA of the CDR3: TGTGCCATCAGTGACGGGGGGCCTAACTATGGCTACACCTTC.

This clonotype was seen at least ten times. The rearrangement uses TRBV12-3 or TRBV12-4 and TRBJ1-2; D may be TRBD1 (5 bases). Trimming pared 4 bases from V and 4 bases from J, leaving 13 bases between. CDR3 length: 14 residues. DNA of the CDR3: TGTGCCAGCAGTTCAAGGGGTCAGAGCTATGGCTACACCTTC. It translates to CASSSRGQSYGYTF.

About this clonotype itself: A clone one base away is much larger, so this may be a read error. The chain employs TRBV7-9 and TRBJ2-5; the match to TRBD2 covers 11 bases. The CDR3 covers 14 residues. Germline V gives CDR1 SEHNR, CDR2 FQNEAQ (reference sequence). CDR3 nucleotides: TGTGCCGGCAGCTTGGGACTAGCGGTGGAGACCCAGTACTTC. Protein product: CAGSLGLAVETQYF.

Concerning this clonotype: Given the absence of the conserved phenylalanine or tryptophan at the CDR3 end, a read error is likely. No DNA is shown, since the ends of the CDR3 on it are uncertain; the CDR3 is the one TCRdb lists. The V gene is TRBV5-4, the J gene TRBJ2-7; TRBD1, as called in the table, went unchecked against the DNA. Germline loops: CDR1 SGHNT, CDR2 YYREEE (reference sequence). From its first to its last residue, the CDR3 has 11 amino acids. The CDR3 region is CASSLGQGGPT.

V usage is TRBV5-6 and J usage is TRBJ2-7; a weak D match, TRBD1 (6 bases). V lost 4 bases to trimming and J lost 3 bases, with 17 bases between them. CDR1 SGHDT and CDR2 YYEEEE come from the germline V gene. The CDR3 has 15 amino acids. This CDR3 reads CASSPTGRGVYEQYF. The DNA of the CDR3 is TGTGCCAGCAGCCCAACAGGGAGAGGGGTCTACGAGCAGTACTTC.

This clonotype was found a few times. The chain employs TRBV4-2 and TRBJ1-2, with 9 bases lining up with TRBD1. The germline V gene encodes CDR1 LGHNA and CDR2 YNFKEQ. J was trimmed by 2 bases and V by 1 base; bases with no gene match: 5. The CDR3 has 16 amino acids. CDR3 DNA: TGTGCCAGCAGCCAAGTCCTGGGGACAGGGAACTATGGCTACACCTTC. Protein sequence: CASSQVLGTGNYGYTF.

This chain links TRBV7-8 with TRBJ2-2; TRBD2 agrees at 11 bases. This CDR3 has 13 amino acids. Germline V gives CDR1 SGHVS, CDR2 FQNEAQ. With V trimmed by 6 bases and J by 17 bases, 11 bases remained unmatched. The CDR3 loop reads CASSDRLAGRCFF. In nucleotides, the CDR3 is TGTGCCAGCAGTGACAGACTAGCGGGGCGCTGTTTTTTT.

This clonotype was detected many times. The chain links TRBV20-1 to TRBJ2-7, with 10 bases that match TRBD1. This CDR3 comprises 15 residues. Per germline, CDR1 DFQATT and CDR2 SNEGSKA (reference sequence). J gave up 7 bases and V 6 bases, and 15 bases lay outside the gene matches. CDR3 bases: TGCAGTGCCGGGACAGGGGACCACTCCGTGAGGGAGCAGTACTTC. It encodes CSAGTGDHSVREQYF.

This clonotype has at least ten counts. V gene TRBV20-1 combines with J gene TRBJ1-4; 9 bases fit TRBD1. This CDR3 spans 14 amino acids. In germline, CDR1 is DFQATT, CDR2 SNEGSKA (reference sequence). The junction had 4 bases not matched to a gene; V was cut back by 6 bases and J by 2 bases. The CDR3 loop is CSAQGAGTNEKLFF. In DNA form, the CDR3 reads TGCAGTGCACAGGGGGCGGGCACTAATGAAAAACTGTTTTTT.